This TCR beta chain was recorded in a study of blood T cells in healthy people across ages. Overall study results and limits: No one knew whether donors had CMV, which possibly confounded expanded clonotype changes. A roughly linear fall in TCR beta diversity per million T cells was seen with increasing age. With unsorted PBMCs, a conclusive comparison of naive versus antigen-experienced cells was not possible.

PCR was performed a second time for roughly 7 to 12 cycles using a sample-barcoded 5' primer and a J-beta primer mix. TCRdb re-derived calls from the 5' RACE reads in MiXCR, one entry per CDR3 protein. In the table there are some 1 million distinct CDR3 sequences, over 35% of which are singletons. The CDR3 length is 13 residues. Germline V gene lookup returns CDR1 SGHRS and CDR2 YFSETQ. The V gene lost 2 bases and the J gene lost 6 bases, with 9 bases spanning the gap. Donation came from healthy Caucasian individuals in Russia who were aged about 6 to 95. This clonotype occurred a few times. Antigen: not known.

The chain couples TRBV5-1 to TRBJ1-5; no clear D gene. This TCR derives from a woman aged 60-75 years in good health. Sequencing was done on a sample of blood. CDR3 in DNA: TGCGCCAGCAGCTTCGATGGGGTTCAGCCCCAGCATTTT. Protein: CASSFDGVQPQHF. The variable domain in full, with the rest retrieved from reference TRBV5-1 and TRBJ1-5, is KAGVTQTPRYLIKTRGQQVTLSCSPISGHRSVSWYQQTPGQGLQFLFEYFSETQRNKGNFPGRFSGRQFSNSRSEMNVSTLELGDSALYLCASSFDGVQPQHFGDGTRLSIL.